The clone carrying this TCR beta chain has more than one count but fewer than ten. Its target is not known. TCR beta libraries were made by quantitative 5'-RACE with molecular barcodes. One entry per CDR3 protein, called by TCRdb with MiXCR from the 5' RACE reads. The repertoire holds 250,000 to 300,000 distinct CDR3 sequences, with 20% as singletons. These data belong to a study of CD8 T cells in ankylosing spondylitis. Study conclusions and caveats: Reactive arthritis synovial fluid and blood previously showed some of these motif variants. Disease-linked clones bore a CD8+ phenotype, appearing relatively rarely in peripheral blood. Clones tied to disease were said to be significantly enriched in matched ankylosing spondylitis synovial fluid.

V gave up 6 bases and J gave up 5 bases, with 13 bases separating them. The germline V gene has CDR1 DFQATT and CDR2 SNEGSKA (reference sequence). The CDR3 loop spans 12 amino acids. The TCR comes from a male donor with ankylosing spondylitis or in good health (not recorded which). The rearrangement links TRBV20-1 to TRBJ2-5, with D possibly TRBD2 on 7 matching bases. Sequencing was performed on blood, either unsorted or a sorted T cell fraction (not recorded which). The CDR3 protein is CSAQGGGETQYF. The CDR3 bases are TGCAGTGCCCAAGGGGGGGGGGAGACCCAGTACTTC.